The present TCR beta chain was sequenced within a study of memory CD4+ T cells and cytomegalovirus serostatus. Per germline, CDR1 MGHRA and CDR2 YSYEKL. This CDR3 region has 15 residues. Trimming cost V 4 bases and J 6 bases, with 15 bases left between them. Authors' data handling: Out-of-frame sequences were removed, leaving 2,000,000 or so distinct TCRbeta sequences. The table came from immunoSEQ multiplex PCR; TCRdb's copy has only in-frame clones and leaves some out. D and trimming come from the DNA, and the V and J calls and clone size come from that table. The data hold under 50,000 clones, with around 78% observed a single time. The sort gate was single viable CD3+CD4+CD8-CD45RO+ cells for memory CD4+ T cells. CMV serostatus came from serum IgG against pp150, pp28, p38, p52.

The sequenced material came from memory CD4+ T cells from blood. This TCR came from an adult in good health and CMV-seronegative. The rearrangement joins TRBV4-1 to TRBJ2-2; D not resolved. The CDR3 region is CASSLPFGRAGELFF. The CDR3 region has the DNA TGCGCCAGCAGCCTTCCCTTTGGGCGCGCCGGGGAGCTGTTTTTT.